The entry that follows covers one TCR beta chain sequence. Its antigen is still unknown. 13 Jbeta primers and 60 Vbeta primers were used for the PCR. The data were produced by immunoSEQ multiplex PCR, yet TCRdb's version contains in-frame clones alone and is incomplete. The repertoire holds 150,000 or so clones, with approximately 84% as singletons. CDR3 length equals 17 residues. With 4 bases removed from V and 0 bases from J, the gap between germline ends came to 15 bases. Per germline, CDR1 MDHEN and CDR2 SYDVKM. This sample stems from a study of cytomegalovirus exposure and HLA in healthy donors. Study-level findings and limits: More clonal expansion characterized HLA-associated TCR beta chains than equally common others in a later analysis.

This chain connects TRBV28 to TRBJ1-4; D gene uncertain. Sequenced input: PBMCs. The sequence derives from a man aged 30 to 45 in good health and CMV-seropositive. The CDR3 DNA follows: TGTGCCAGCAGTTCCCCGGAGGATCCCGCAACTAATGAAAAACTGTTTTTT. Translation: CASSSPEDPATNEKLFF.